Sequencing of this T cell receptor (beta chain) was carried out in a study of blood T cell repertoires in COVID-19. Study-wide background: The samples span acute and convalescent COVID-19 from the United States, Italy and Spain. PBMCs, B-cell-depleted T cells, or T cells were the source of the cDNA or gDNA that made up the material.

Trimming took off 4 bases at V and 7 bases at J, with 16 bases between the two ends. Germline CDR1 is MNHEY and CDR2 is SMNVEV (reference sequence). There are 15 residues in the CDR3. In the original workflow: By means of reference gene primer amplification, nucleated cell counts were estimated. This table comes from immunoSEQ multiplex PCR, and its TCRdb copy is limited to in-frame clones, with some not included. That table is the source of V, J and clone size, and D and trimming were worked out from the DNA. The sample holds under 70,000 clones, about 86% seen once. The rearrangement joins TRBV27 to TRBJ1-4; possible D gene TRBD1, 6 bases. The sample was peripheral blood. The TCR sequence derives from a man aged 50-60 years with acute or convalescent COVID-19. CDR3 nucleotides: TGTGCCAGCAGTTCCTCAACAGGGTTCGGTGAAAAACTGTTTTTT. Translating it yields CASSSSTGFGEKLFF.